The 32 T cell receptor beta chains presented below share a single source sample, sequenced in a study of cytomegalovirus exposure and HLA in healthy donors. PCR employed 60 Vbeta and 13 Jbeta primers. Profiling relied on immunoSEQ multiplex PCR, and the TCRdb table lists in-frame clones only, not all of them. Of 63,000 or so clones listed, roughly 75% are singletons. Sequenced input: PBMCs. These receptors were taken from a woman aged 25 to 39 in good health and CMV-seronegative.

This chain connects TRBV29-1 to TRBJ2-1; perhaps TRBD1 as D (5 bases). The V end was cut by 4 bases, the J end by 2 bases, with 9 bases between. Germline V gives CDR1 SQVTM, CDR2 ANQGSEA. This CDR3 region has 13 residues. The CDR3 coding sequence is TGCAGCGTTGTAGGGGAAACCTACAATGAGCAGTTCTTC. Protein product: CSVVGETYNEQFF.

This clone was counted between two and nine times. The genes are TRBV29-1 and TRBJ1-2, with a tentative D call TRBD1 (6 bases). Germline CDR1 and CDR2: SQVTM and ANQGSEA. The V gene lost 4 bases and the J gene lost 2 bases, with 14 bases spanning the gap. The length of the CDR3 is 14 residues. This chain's CDR3 is CSVVPGGGNYGYTF. The CDR3 DNA is TGCAGCGTTGTCCCGGGGGGGGGCAACTATGGCTACACCTTC.

The V gene is TRBV29-1, the J gene TRBJ2-3, with D perhaps TRBD2 (7 bases). The germline V and J ends were trimmed by 8 bases and 2 bases, with 14 bases remaining between them. The CDR3 runs to 13 residues. Germline V gives CDR1 SQVTM, CDR2 ANQGSEA. The CDR3 here is CSWGGENTDTQYF. The CDR3 DNA reads as TGCAGCTGGGGGGGCGAAAACACAGATACGCAGTATTTT.

V and J are TRBV10-2 and TRBJ2-7, with a tentative D call TRBD2 (5 bases). Germline V gene lookup returns CDR1 WSHSY and CDR2 SAAADI. Trimming left V 5 bases short and J 1 base short, with 6 bases between. The length of the CDR3 is 12 residues. This CDR3 is CASSSGSYEQYF. Written as DNA, the CDR3 is TGCGCCAGCAGTAGCGGATCCTACGAGCAGTACTTC.

This chain connects TRBV5-1 to TRBJ1-1, with a possible D match to TRBD1 (6 bases). Germline CDR1 reads SGHRS; CDR2 reads YFSETQ. The CDR3 totals 15 residues. V was trimmed by 1 base and J by 11 bases, leaving 21 bases between them. This CDR3 reads CASSLNRGGRQAAFF. In DNA, the CDR3 is TGCGCCAGCAGCTTGAATCGAGGAGGCAGACAGGCGGCTTTCTTT.

J is TRBJ2-4 and V is TRBV2; 10 nucleotides line up with TRBD2. Germline V gene data show CDR1 as SNHLY and CDR2 as FYNNEI. CDR3 size: 14 residues. With 7 bases clipped from V and 5 bases from J, the junction kept 5 bases outside the gene matches. CDR3 residues: CASNIGLAENIQYF. In DNA form, the CDR3 reads TGTGCCAGCAATATAGGACTAGCGGAAAACATTCAGTACTTC.

This clone was found once. This chain uses TRBV29-1 with TRBJ1-1, with a weak D call TRBD1 (6 bases). The length of the CDR3 is 13 residues. Germline-derived CDR1 and CDR2 are SQVTM and ANQGSEA. Between the trimmed V and J ends, which lost 6 bases and 1 base, there was a span of 12 bases. CDR3 sequence (DNA): TGCAGCGTATATATACAGGGGAACACTGAAGCTTTCTTT. Protein sequence: CSVYIQGNTEAFF.

The J gene is TRBJ1-2, the V gene TRBV2; TRBD1 aligns across 8 bases. V lost 3 bases to trimming and J lost 3 bases; unmatched junction nucleotides: 6. From germline, CDR1 is SNHLY and CDR2 FYNNEI. CDR3 size: 15 residues. CDR3 sequence (DNA): TGTGCCAGCAGTGAGGTCCCACAGGGGGACTATGGCTACACCTTC. It specifies CASSEVPQGDYGYTF.

The table lists this clone with a count of one. The V and J genes are TRBV10-3 and TRBJ1-2, with a weak D call TRBD1 (6 bases). The CDR3 is 15 amino acids. CDR1 is ENHRY and CDR2 is SYGVKD in the germline V gene. Trimming stripped 2 bases from V and 8 bases from J, with 18 bases between. CDR3 sequence (DNA): TGTGCCATCAGTGAGAAGGTGATGGGGGCCGACGGCTACACCTTC. Translating gives CAISEKVMGADGYTF.

The chain has TRBV10-3 and TRBJ1-2; 8 bases agree with TRBD1. The CDR3 runs to 12 residues. V dropped 10 bases and J dropped 6; count of bases not matched to a gene: 7. The germline gives CDR1 ENHRY, CDR2 SYGVKD. The CDR3 DNA reads as TGTGCCACCCCGGACAGGGTAGATGGCTACACCTTC. Residues: CATPDRVDGYTF.

The V gene is TRBV6-1, the J gene TRBJ2-7; D is uncertain. Germline CDR1 is MNHNS and CDR2 is SASEGT. Trimming took off 1 base at V and 4 bases at J, with 11 bases between the two ends. The CDR3 contains 14 residues. CDR3 coding DNA: TGTGCCAGCAGTGAAGATACGGTCCGATACGAGCAGTACTTC. Its translation: CASSEDTVRYEQYF.

This clone was counted a few times. J is TRBJ1-5 and V is TRBV28; D is unresolved. Germline values: CDR1 MDHEN, CDR2 SYDVKM. V gave up 2 bases and J gave up 0 bases, with 8 bases separating them. The CDR3 totals 15 residues. The chain's CDR3 is CASSLADYSNQPQHF. The CDR3 DNA is TGTGCCAGCAGTTTAGCAGATTATAGCAATCAGCCCCAGCATTTT.

This sequence joins TRBV30 and TRBJ2-5; D unresolved. The CDR3 consists of 11 residues. Germline V gene lookup returns CDR1 GTSNPN and CDR2 SVGIG (reference sequence). V was clipped by 0 bases and J by 10 bases, with 9 bases between them. CDR3 loop: CAWSVIVRQYF. Written as DNA, the CDR3 is TGTGCCTGGAGTGTAATAGTACGCCAGTACTTC.

V and J are TRBV7-9 and TRBJ2-7; D perhaps matches TRBD2 (6 bases). This CDR3 region has 13 residues. Germline V gives CDR1 SEHNR, CDR2 FQNEAQ (reference sequence). Trimming removed 1 base at V and 5 bases at J, with 9 bases between. The chain's CDR3 is CASSLGSGDEQYF. The CDR3, as DNA: TGTGCCAGCAGCTTAGGTAGCGGCGACGAGCAGTACTTC. Using reference TRBV7-9 and TRBJ2-7 for the parts outside the CDR3, the full variable domain is DTGVSQNPRHKITKRGQNVTFRCDPISEHNRLYWYRQTLGQGPEFLTYFQNEAQLEKSRLLSDRFSAERPKGSFSTLEIQRTEQGDSAMYLCASSLGSGDEQYFGPGTRLTVT.

The chain couples TRBV29-1 to TRBJ2-3, with TRBD2 identical over 9 bases. V shed 8 bases, J shed 8 bases, and the junction held 17 bases outside the gene matches. The CDR3 spans 15 residues. Germline V CDR1 and CDR2: SQVTM, ANQGSEA. The CDR3 loop reads CSSGGAGGPAGTQYF. The CDR3 nucleotides read TGCAGCTCGGGAGGAGCGGGAGGCCCAGCGGGTACGCAGTATTTT.

This clone has just one count. The chain recombines TRBV13 with TRBJ1-5, with 8 bases fitting TRBD1. The CDR3 consists of 15 residues. Germline values: CDR1 PRHDT, CDR2 FYEKMQ (reference sequence). Germline trimming cut 6 bases from V and 4 bases from J; bases unmatched to any gene: 8. The chain's CDR3 is CASSSGQGSNQPQHF. The CDR3 DNA reads as TGTGCCAGCAGTTCCGGACAGGGCTCAAATCAGCCCCAGCATTTT.

V gene TRBV7-2 combines with J gene TRBJ2-7; D gene uncertain. The CDR3 is 15 amino acids. V dropped 1 base and J dropped 5 bases, with 15 bases sitting between them. Germline V lookup: CDR1 SGHTA, CDR2 FQGNSA. The CDR3, as DNA: TGTGCCAGCAGCTTAGGTACCCGCTACCCCGACGAGCAGTACTTC. Its translation: CASSLGTRYPDEQYF.

A few counts support this clone. V and J are TRBV30 and TRBJ1-5; D is undetermined. The CDR3 runs 14 residues. Trimming took 3 bases from V and 0 from J, leaving 9 bases between them. CDR1 is GTSNPN and CDR2 is SVGIG in the germline V gene (reference sequence). CDR3 region: CAWSPGNSNQPQHF. The CDR3 region has the DNA TGTGCCTGGAGCCCGGGGAATAGCAATCAGCCCCAGCATTTT.

The chain has TRBV7-2 and TRBJ1-3, with D hard to call. The V end lost 5 bases, the J end lost 7 bases, and 12 bases lay between the germline ends. There are 13 residues in the CDR3. In germline, CDR1 is SGHTA, CDR2 FQGNSA. CDR3 sequence (DNA): TGTGCCAGCAGCCCTATAGGGAGGAACACCATATATTTT. Its protein is CASSPIGRNTIYF.

The genes are TRBV4-1 and TRBJ2-2; 8 bases align to TRBD2. This CDR3 spans 17 amino acids. The germline V gene has CDR1 MGHRA and CDR2 YSYEKL. V was clipped by 1 base and J by 2 bases; unmatched bases: 6. This CDR3 reads CASSQVFTSGNTGELFF. The CDR3, as DNA: TGCGCCAGCAGCCAAGTGTTTACTAGCGGAAACACCGGGGAGCTGTTTTTT.

The chain combines TRBV10-2 with TRBJ2-7; 7 positions match TRBD1. The CDR3 runs 14 residues. Germline V gives CDR1 WSHSY, CDR2 SAAADI. V lost 7 bases, J lost 3 bases, and 9 bases stayed unmatched. The CDR3 spells CASTRGRVGYEQYF. The CDR3 region has the DNA TGCGCCAGCACGAGGGGGCGCGTCGGCTACGAGCAGTACTTC.

The rearrangement joins TRBV4-1 to TRBJ1-2; 7 nucleotides align to TRBD1. There are 15 residues in the CDR3. Trimming at V came to 2 bases and at J to 1 base, leaving 4 bases not matched to a gene. CDR1 and CDR2 (germline): MGHRA, YSYEKL. CDR3 loop: CASSQSRTGNYGYTF. The CDR3 DNA is TGCGCCAGCAGCCAAAGCCGGACAGGTAACTATGGCTACACCTTC.

The V call is TRBV4-3, the J call TRBJ2-7, with D possibly being TRBD1 (5 bases). Germline assignment: CDR1 LGHNA and CDR2 YSLEER. The V end lost 0 bases, the J end lost 5 bases, and 14 bases lay between the germline ends. The CDR3 runs to 15 residues. The CDR3 loop reads CASSQDRWVGDEQYF. The CDR3, as DNA: TGCGCCAGCAGCCAAGATCGGTGGGTAGGGGACGAGCAGTACTTC.

This chain's CDR3 is CASSLAGPLVGTDTQYF. CDR3 bases: TGTGCCAGCAGCTTAGCGGGCCCCTTGGTTGGCACAGATACGCAGTATTTT. The V and J genes are TRBV7-6 and TRBJ2-3; D unclear. CDR1 and CDR2 from the germline V gene are SGHVS and FNYEAQ. V shed 0 bases and J shed 1 base, with 14 bases lying between them. The CDR3 spans 17 residues.

The chain combines TRBV25-1 with TRBJ1-2; D may be TRBD1 (5 bases). The CDR3 runs 14 residues. Germline assignment: CDR1 MGHDK and CDR2 SYGVNS. V dropped 0 bases and J dropped 2 bases, with 7 bases sitting between them. The CDR3 reads CASSEYPGNYGYTF. As DNA, the CDR3 is TGTGCCAGCAGTGAATACCCAGGGAACTATGGCTACACCTTC.

The V and J genes are TRBV7-2 and TRBJ2-5; no reliable D call. Germline V gene sequence: CDR1 SGHTA, CDR2 FQGNSA. The V gene lost 1 base and the J gene lost 1 base, with 7 bases spanning the gap. The CDR3 covers 14 residues. CDR3 protein: CASSLVLAQETQYF. In DNA, the CDR3 is TGTGCCAGCAGCTTAGTTTTAGCCCAAGAGACCCAGTACTTC.

The chain has TRBV7-8 and TRBJ2-3, with TRBD2 as a possible D gene (5 bases). Trimming stripped 1 base from V and 1 base from J, with 9 bases between. From germline, CDR1 is SGHVS and CDR2 FQNEAQ. The length of the CDR3 is 15 residues. CDR3: CASSLVKGGTDTQYF. CDR3 DNA: TGTGCCAGCAGCTTAGTTAAGGGAGGCACAGATACGCAGTATTTT. Filled out from reference TRBV7-8 and TRBJ2-3, the complete variable domain reads GAGVSQSPRYKVAKRGQDVALRCDPISGHVSLFWYQQALGQGPEFLTYFQNEAQLDKSGLPSDRFFAERPEGSVSTLKIQRTQQEDSAVYLCASSLVKGGTDTQYFGPGTRLTVL.

The chain has TRBV19 and TRBJ1-2, with no clear D. V was cut by 5 bases and J by 2 bases, with 15 bases left in between. In germline, CDR1 is LNHDA, CDR2 SQIVND (reference sequence). The CDR3 extends over 15 amino acids. The CDR3 here is CASSWSMANNYGYTF. The CDR3, as DNA: TGTGCCAGTAGTTGGAGTATGGCTAACAACTATGGCTACACCTTC.

The chain has TRBV4-1 and TRBJ2-7; 8 positions match TRBD1. V lost 4 bases, J lost 2 bases, and 7 bases stayed unmatched. Germline V gene data show CDR1 as MGHRA and CDR2 as YSYEKL. There are 15 residues in the CDR3. In nucleotides, the CDR3 is TGCGCCAGCAGCCCACCAAGGACAGGGACCTACGAGCAGTACTTC. Residues: CASSPPRTGTYEQYF.

This clone was seen at least ten times. The chain recombines TRBV7-2 with TRBJ1-1; TRBD1 matches 9 bases. The trim removed 5 bases at V and 0 bases at J, leaving 4 bases unmatched. The CDR3 runs to 15 residues. From germline, CDR1 is SGHTA and CDR2 FQGNSA. For the CDR3, the DNA is TGTGCCAGCAGCGAGCGACAGGGGGTGAACACTGAAGCTTTCTTT. It translates to CASSERQGVNTEAFF.

The gene calls are TRBV30 and TRBJ1-5, with D perhaps matching TRBD1 (6 bases). The V and J ends lost 2 bases and 7 bases respectively, with 18 bases between them. Germline lookup yields CDR1 GTSNPN and CDR2 SVGIG (reference sequence). The length of the CDR3 is 15 residues. DNA for the CDR3: TGTGCCTGGAGTCCACCGGACAGTCGACGGCAGCCCCAGCATTTT. Its translation is CAWSPPDSRRQPQHF.

The count of this clone is one. This sequence joins TRBV6-5 and TRBJ2-5; D might be TRBD2 (6 bases). The germline V gene encodes CDR1 MNHEY and CDR2 SVGAGI. V shed 1 base and J shed 3 bases, with 12 bases lying between them. The CDR3 length is 15 residues. The CDR3 DNA reads as TGTGCCAGCAGTTACTTAGGACTACGGGAAGAGACCCAGTACTTC. Its protein product is CASSYLGLREETQYF.